These 14 T cell receptor beta chains were sequenced from one sample in a study of blood T cell repertoires in COVID-19. Profiling relied on immunoSEQ multiplex PCR, and the TCRdb table lists in-frame clones only, not all of them. The sample has 300,000 to 500,000 clones; roughly 90% are singletons. The sequenced material came from PBMCs or T cells enriched from blood (not recorded which). The source is a woman in her thirties with acute COVID-19.

V gene TRBV12-5 combines with J gene TRBJ2-3; D possibly corresponds to TRBD2 (6 bases). This CDR3 spans 15 amino acids. In germline, CDR1 is LGHNT, CDR2 FRNRAP. V was pared by 0 bases and J by 4 bases, with 11 bases between. CDR3 DNA sequence: TGTGCTAGTGGTTTGGTAATATCGGGGGCAGATACGCAGTATTTT. This sequence encodes CASGLVISGADTQYF.

The chain employs TRBV18 and TRBJ2-2, with D possibly being TRBD2 (5 bases). V was pared by 2 bases and J by 1 base, with 11 bases between. CDR1 KGHSH and CDR2 LQKENI come from the germline V gene. The CDR3 has 16 amino acids. The CDR3 loop is CASSPFSGLNTGELFF. The CDR3 nucleotides read TGTGCCAGCTCACCATTTTCGGGGTTGAACACCGGGGAGCTGTTTTTT.

J is TRBJ1-2 and V is TRBV10-3; D is uncertain. There are 14 residues in the CDR3. The V gene lost 3 bases and the J gene lost 0 bases, with 8 bases spanning the gap. Germline values: CDR1 ENHRY, CDR2 SYGVKD. The DNA for the CDR3 is TGTGCCATCAGTGAACCAGGAACTAACTATGGCTACACCTTC. Residues: CAISEPGTNYGYTF.

This chain links TRBV4-3 with TRBJ2-1; 11 bases fit TRBD2. Per the germline V gene, CDR1 is LGHNA and CDR2 is YSLEER. This CDR3 region has 16 residues. V shed 4 bases, J shed 3 bases, and the junction held 5 bases outside the gene matches. CDR3: CASSPRLAGIYNEQFF. The CDR3 nucleotides read TGCGCCAGCAGCCCGAGACTAGCGGGGATCTACAATGAGCAGTTCTTC.

The chain has TRBV6-5 and TRBJ2-7; maybe TRBD2 (5 bases). V was shortened by 7 bases and J by 3 bases, with 13 bases between the two germline ends. The CDR3 is 13 residues long. The V gene's germline CDR1 is MNHEY and CDR2 SVGAGI. CDR3 sequence reads: CASTSGLIYEQYF. Written as DNA, the CDR3 is TGTGCCAGCACCTCCGGACTTATCTACGAGCAGTACTTC.

The V gene is TRBV4-1, the J gene TRBJ2-2, with 8 bases lining up with TRBD1. Germline V gene data show CDR1 as MGHRA and CDR2 as YSYEKL. The junction had 0 bases not matched to a gene; V was cut back by 3 bases and J by 0 bases. CDR3 size: 15 residues. The DNA of the CDR3 is TGCGCCAGCAGCCAGACAGGGGCGAACACCGGGGAGCTGTTTTTT. This gives the protein CASSQTGANTGELFF.

This chain uses TRBV2 with TRBJ1-1; TRBD1 matches at 7 bases. CDR1 is SNHLY and CDR2 is FYNNEI in the germline V gene. With 3 bases clipped from V and 2 bases from J, the junction kept 15 bases outside the gene matches. This CDR3 spans 18 amino acids. DNA for the CDR3: TGTGCCAGCAGTGATTTTGGATGGTCTGGAGGGGGCAACACTGAAGCTTTCTTT. Translation gives CASSDFGWSGGGNTEAFF.

The chain is built from TRBV7-9 and TRBJ2-1, with 10 bases identical to TRBD2. CDR3 size: 14 residues. CDR1 and CDR2 (germline): SEHNR, FQNEAQ (reference sequence). J lost 8 bases, V lost 1 base, and 2 bases had no gene match. CDR3 sequence (DNA): TGTGCCAGCAGCTTAGAGGGACTAGCGCATGAGCAGTTCTTC. Translated: CASSLEGLAHEQFF.

The chain recombines TRBV7-9 with TRBJ2-7, with D perhaps TRBD2 (5 bases). This CDR3 spans 15 amino acids. The germline V gene has CDR1 SEHNR and CDR2 FQNEAQ (reference sequence). V was pared by 10 bases and J by 0 bases, with 19 bases between. The CDR3 loop reads CATEEEGRSSYEQYF. In DNA form, the CDR3 reads TGTGCCACCGAGGAAGAGGGCAGAAGCTCCTACGAGCAGTACTTC.

The gene calls are TRBV6-5 and TRBJ2-7; D may be TRBD1 (6 bases). V was trimmed by 6 bases and J by 2 bases, leaving 17 bases between them. The germline V gene encodes CDR1 MNHEY and CDR2 SVGAGI. This CDR3 has 15 amino acids. CDR3 nucleotides: TGTGCCAGCAGCTCAGACAGGTCTTGGCCCTACGAGCAGTACTTC. This gives the protein CASSSDRSWPYEQYF.

The V and J genes are TRBV6-5 and TRBJ1-4, with 8 bases lining up with TRBD1. CDR1 is MNHEY, CDR2 SVGAGI, per germline. Trimming at V came to 8 bases and at J to 5 bases, leaving 4 bases not matched to a gene. The CDR3 contains 13 residues. This CDR3 is CASGRQGNEKLFF. The DNA for the CDR3 is TGTGCCAGCGGTAGACAGGGGAATGAAAAACTGTTTTTT.

The chain couples TRBV5-1 to TRBJ2-3; D perhaps matches TRBD1 (5 bases). Per the germline V gene, CDR1 is SGHRS and CDR2 is YFSETQ. The CDR3 is 15 amino acids. V lost 0 bases and J lost 4, with 12 bases in between. CDR3 coding DNA: TGCGCCAGCAGCTTGGTTGGGCAGGGCTCAGATACGCAGTATTTT. It is translated as CASSLVGQGSDTQYF. The variable domain in full, with the rest retrieved from reference TRBV5-1 and TRBJ2-3, is KAGVTQTPRYLIKTRGQQVTLSCSPISGHRSVSWYQQTPGQGLQFLFEYFSETQRNKGNFPGRFSGRQFSNSRSEMNVSTLELGDSALYLCASSLVGQGSDTQYFGPGTRLTVL.

The rearrangement joins TRBV5-1 to TRBJ2-7; unclear D gene. Germline V gene lookup returns CDR1 SGHRS and CDR2 YFSETQ. V lost 5 bases and J 0 bases, leaving 12 bases between the germline ends. This CDR3 spans 14 amino acids. The CDR3 reads CASRAQWSSYEQYF. The CDR3 DNA reads TGCGCCAGCAGGGCCCAGTGGAGCTCCTACGAGCAGTACTTC.

The genes are TRBV9 and TRBJ2-2; D call uncertain. Deletions cut 4 bases from V and 6 bases from J, with 10 bases between. The CDR3 runs 13 residues. The V gene's germline CDR1 is SGDLS and CDR2 YYNGEE. For the CDR3, the DNA is TGTGCCAGCAGCTTCGCGGTTTCCGGGGAGCTGTTTTTT. Translating it yields CASSFAVSGELFF.